This T cell receptor beta chain was found in a study of blood T cell repertoires in COVID-19. The wider study: The samples span acute and convalescent COVID-19 from the United States, Italy and Spain. In each case, the material was cDNA or gDNA derived from T cells, B-cell-depleted T cells, or PBMCs.

Methods used by the authors: Nucleated cell counts were estimated from reference gene primer amplification. TCRdb's table, derived via immunoSEQ multiplex PCR, lists solely in-frame clones and lacks some. V and J calls and clone size follow that table, whereas D and trimming were derived from the DNA. The data show approximately 15,000 clones, roughly 73% seen once. V was pared by 3 bases and J by 4 bases, with 10 bases of the junction left unmatched. CDR3 length equals 16 residues. Germline V gene sequence: CDR1 DFQATT, CDR2 SNEGSKA (reference sequence). Specimen: peripheral blood. The TCR originated in a boy between 2 and 15 years old with active or convalescent COVID-19. This chain connects TRBV20-1 to TRBJ1-5, with 9 bases matching TRBD1. CDR3 region: CSASTPGQGLNQPQHF. The CDR3 DNA reads TGCAGTGCTAGTACCCCGGGACAGGGCCTAAATCAGCCCCAGCATTTT.